These 12 T cell receptor beta chains share one sample of origin, sequenced in a study of OX40 agonist ivuxolimab in advanced cancers. Produced via immunoSEQ multiplex PCR; TCRdb's table is partial and in-frame only. Of tens of thousands of clones in the sample, roughly 89% were seen once. Material: CD4+ or CD8+ T cells sorted from blood, obtained in a trial of the OX40 agonist ivuxolimab. The receptors were sampled from an adult with an advanced solid tumor such as melanoma, head and neck, liver or kidney cancer.

The chain recombines TRBV5-1 with TRBJ2-2; D is unresolved. Germline CDR1 and CDR2: SGHRS and YFSETQ. Trimming left V 4 bases short and J 0 bases short, with 4 bases between. The length of the CDR3 is 13 residues. The CDR3 reads CASSETNTGELFF. The DNA of the CDR3 is TGCGCCAGCAGCGAAACGAACACCGGGGAGCTGTTTTTT.

The chain combines TRBV7-2 with TRBJ2-7; the match to TRBD2 covers 13 bases. V was clipped by 1 base and J by 3 bases; unmatched bases: 3. CDR1 and CDR2 (germline): SGHTA, FQGNSA. This CDR3 spans 16 amino acids. The CDR3 here is CASSLGLAGGYYEQYF. CDR3 DNA sequence: TGTGCCAGCAGCTTAGGACTAGCGGGAGGTTACTACGAGCAGTACTTC.

The chain carries TRBV10-1 and TRBJ2-3, with 11 bases identical to TRBD2. Germline loops: CDR1 WNHNN, CDR2 SYGVQD (reference sequence). CDR3 length equals 17 residues. Trimming at V came to 4 bases and at J to 2 bases, leaving 8 bases not matched to a gene. The DNA for the CDR3 is TGCGCCAGCAGTGGACCCGCTAGCGGGGGGTACACAGATACGCAGTATTTT. Protein product: CASSGPASGGYTDTQYF.

This clone was seen only a few times. The CDR3 bases are TGTGCCAGCAGTTTGGCTAGAACTAGCGGGACGAGCTCCTACGAGCAGTACTTC. Residues: CASSLARTSGTSSYEQYF. The chain combines TRBV28 with TRBJ2-7, with 10 bases that match TRBD2. Germline CDR1 and CDR2: MDHEN and SYDVKM. V was clipped by 3 bases and J by 0 bases; unmatched bases: 11. This CDR3 is built from 18 residues.

The gene calls are TRBV2 and TRBJ1-1; D is undetermined. Germline V gene lookup returns CDR1 SNHLY and CDR2 FYNNEI. Trimming took off 7 bases at V and 7 bases at J, with 10 bases between the two ends. This CDR3 spans 11 amino acids. In DNA, the CDR3 is TGTGCCAGCATCGAAGGTAATGAAGCTTTCTTT. Protein: CASIEGNEAFF.

CDR3 in amino acids: CASSNYRETGELFF. Here the CDR3 DNA reads TGTGCCAGCAGCAACTACAGGGAAACCGGGGAGCTGTTTTTT. The V gene is TRBV7-3, the J gene TRBJ2-2, with a tentative D call TRBD1 (6 bases). Trimming pared 5 bases from V and 5 bases from J, leaving 12 bases between. The germline CDR1 and CDR2 sequences are SGHTA and FQGTGA. CDR3 length: 14 amino acids.

The chain employs TRBV10-1 and TRBJ2-2, with 9 nucleotides matching TRBD1. There are 17 residues in the CDR3. V shed 4 bases, J shed 4 bases, and the junction held 10 bases outside the gene matches. Germline CDR1 and CDR2: WNHNN and SYGVQD (reference sequence). CDR3 in amino acids: CASSGLGTGSSTGELFF. The CDR3 DNA is TGCGCCAGCAGTGGTCTGGGGACAGGGAGTAGCACCGGGGAGCTGTTTTTT.

This clone has just a few counts. J is TRBJ1-6 and V is TRBV6-4; D unresolved. The CDR3 runs 15 residues. CDR1 and CDR2 from the germline V gene are MRHNA and SNTAGT. With 6 bases removed from V and 3 bases from J, the gap between germline ends came to 12 bases. This CDR3 is CASSAGRSYNSPLHF. CDR3 DNA sequence: TGTGCCAGCAGCGCCGGACGGAGCTATAATTCACCCCTCCACTTT.

This chain joins TRBV7-9 and TRBJ1-1; 9 nucleotides agree with TRBD1. This CDR3 has 13 residues. The germline V gene encodes CDR1 SEHNR and CDR2 FQNEAQ (reference sequence). The V and J ends lost 11 bases and 0 bases, in that order; junction bases with no gene match: 4. The CDR3 reads CAWDRAMNTEAFF. As DNA, the CDR3 is TGTGCCTGGGACAGGGCCATGAACACTGAAGCTTTCTTT.

J is TRBJ1-3 and V is TRBV6-5, with D tentatively TRBD1 (6 bases). Germline V gives CDR1 MNHEY, CDR2 SVGAGI. The CDR3 has 15 amino acids. Trimming left V 2 bases short and J 4 bases short, with 12 bases between. The CDR3 reads CASSYQGLAGNTIYF. CDR3 in DNA: TGTGCCAGCAGTTACCAGGGGCTAGCCGGAAACACCATATATTTT.

The CDR3 protein is CASSIEGTSTETQYF. CDR3 DNA sequence: TGTGCCAGTAGTATAGAAGGGACTAGTACAGAGACCCAGTACTTC. The gene calls are TRBV19 and TRBJ2-5, with 8 bases fitting TRBD2. Germline lookup yields CDR1 LNHDA and CDR2 SQIVND (reference sequence). This CDR3 spans 15 amino acids. V trimming: 0 bases; J trimming: 4 bases; junction bases outside the gene matches: 4.

The chain employs TRBV18 and TRBJ2-7; possibly TRBD1 for D (6 bases). This CDR3 is built from 15 residues. Germline CDR1 KGHSH, CDR2 LQKENI. V was pared by 8 bases and J by 0 bases, with 17 bases between. This chain's CDR3 is CASRLSQGFSYEQYF. CDR3 in DNA: TGTGCCAGCCGGTTGAGCCAGGGGTTCTCCTACGAGCAGTACTTC.